A single sample gave rise to the 26 T cell receptor beta chains below, sequenced in a study of blood T cell repertoires in COVID-19. Sequencing was performed with immunoSEQ multiplex PCR; in TCRdb, only in-frame clones are kept and a portion is missing. The data contain about 81,000 clones, around 89% of them seen just once; the ten biggest clones take up 10% to 15%. The sequencing input was peripheral blood. All receptors come from a man in his 70s with active or convalescent COVID-19.

V is TRBV4-1 and J is TRBJ1-1, with 8 bases identical to TRBD1. The CDR3 extends over 14 amino acids. CDR1 is MGHRA, CDR2 YSYEKL, per germline. Trimming removed 9 bases from V and 1 base from J; junction bases left unmatched: 7. CDR3 sequence (DNA): TGCGCCAGTAAATTGGGACAGGAGAACACTGAAGCTTTCTTT. As protein: CASKLGQENTEAFF.

The chain has TRBV5-6 and TRBJ1-6, with 7 bases aligning to TRBD1. The CDR3 consists of 17 residues. Looked up from germline, CDR1 is SGHDT and CDR2 is YYEEEE. J was trimmed by 0 bases and V by 1 base; bases with no gene match: 4. The CDR3 DNA follows: TGTGCCAGCAGCTTGAGGGACAGAAACTCCTATAATTCACCCCTCCACTTT. It is translated as CASSLRDRNSYNSPLHF. The full variable domain, completed using reference TRBV5-6 and TRBJ1-6, is DAGVTQSPTHLIKTRGQQVTLRCSPKSGHDTVSWYQQALGQGPQFIFQYYEEEERQRGNFPDRFSGHQFPNYSSELNVNALLLGDSALYLCASSLRDRNSYNSPLHFGNGTRLTVT.

This rearrangement joins TRBV13 to TRBJ2-7; 11 bases are shared with TRBD2. The germline V gene encodes CDR1 PRHDT and CDR2 FYEKMQ (reference sequence). This CDR3 is 14 amino acids long. V was clipped by 5 bases and J by 3 bases; unmatched bases: 3. The CDR3 protein is CASSGTSGGYEQYF. DNA for the CDR3: TGTGCCAGCAGCGGCACTAGCGGGGGCTACGAGCAGTACTTC.

The chain is built from TRBV5-1 and TRBJ1-3, with a tentative D call TRBD1 (5 bases). The CDR3 is 20 residues long. Trimming took 5 bases from V and 0 from J, leaving 27 bases between them. From germline, CDR1 is SGHRS and CDR2 YFSETQ. In DNA form, the CDR3 reads TGCGCCAGCAGGCGTGCTTGGGGGGATCAAGGATTGAGCTCTGGAAACACCATATATTTT. The encoded protein is CASRRAWGDQGLSSGNTIYF. Looking up the rest from reference TRBV5-1 and TRBJ1-3 gives the full variable domain: KAGVTQTPRYLIKTRGQQVTLSCSPISGHRSVSWYQQTPGQGLQFLFEYFSETQRNKGNFPGRFSGRQFSNSRSEMNVSTLELGDSALYLCASRRAWGDQGLSSGNTIYFGEGSWLTVV.

The V and J genes are TRBV5-4 and TRBJ2-2, with a tentative D call TRBD2 (6 bases). The germline CDR1 and CDR2 sequences are SGHNT and YYREEE (reference sequence). The CDR3 consists of 10 residues. V lost 10 bases and J lost 8, with 9 bases in between. The CDR3 reads CAAGGGELFF. The CDR3 coding sequence is TGTGCCGCCGGAGGGGGGGAGCTGTTTTTT.

J is TRBJ1-6 and V is TRBV7-6, with no clear D. The CDR3 contains 17 residues. Germline CDR1 SGHVS, CDR2 FNYEAQ. V lost 1 base to trimming and J lost 0 bases, with 10 bases between them. As DNA, the CDR3 is TGTGCCAGCAGCTTAGAGGCGGGGATCTCCTATAATTCACCCCTCCACTTT. Translated: CASSLEAGISYNSPLHF.

This clone showed up just a few times. J is TRBJ1-4 and V is TRBV6-1, with D possibly TRBD1 on 6 matching bases. The V end lost 0 bases, the J end lost 5 bases, and 16 bases lay between the germline ends. CDR1 MNHNS and CDR2 SASEGT come from the germline V gene. The CDR3 sequence is 17 residues long. The CDR3 bases are TGTGCCAGCAGTGAAGCTTTTGGTCGGACAGCGAATGAAAAACTGTTTTTT. Translating gives CASSEAFGRTANEKLFF.

The V call is TRBV7-8, the J call TRBJ1-5; 8 bases are shared with TRBD1. The CDR3 consists of 16 residues. Germline V gene sequence: CDR1 SGHVS, CDR2 FQNEAQ. Trimming cost V 4 bases and J 3 bases; bases outside gene matches: 8. For the CDR3, the DNA is TGTGCCAGCAGCTGGGGGACAGGCGGGGACAATCAGCCCCAGCATTTT. Its translation: CASSWGTGGDNQPQHF. Full variable domain (rest looked up from reference TRBV7-8 and TRBJ1-5): GAGVSQSPRYKVAKRGQDVALRCDPISGHVSLFWYQQALGQGPEFLTYFQNEAQLDKSGLPSDRFFAERPEGSVSTLKIQRTQQEDSAVYLCASSWGTGGDNQPQHFGDGTRLSIL.

The V and J genes are TRBV10-1 and TRBJ2-4; D may be TRBD1 (6 bases). The CDR3 contains 15 residues. The V gene's germline CDR1 is WNHNN and CDR2 SYGVQD (reference sequence). V was clipped by 10 bases and J by 1 base, with 17 bases between them. As DNA, the CDR3 is TGCGCCATCTGTGTGGGGGCTGGGGCCAAAAACATTCAGTACTTC. Encoded protein: CAICVGAGAKNIQYF.

The chain combines TRBV7-8 with TRBJ1-2; 8 positions match TRBD1. The CDR3 totals 14 residues. The germline V gene encodes CDR1 SGHVS and CDR2 FQNEAQ. The V segment lost 4 bases and the J segment 8 bases; nucleotides outside the gene matches: 9. In nucleotides, the CDR3 is TGTGCCAGCAGCTCGACAGGGGCCTCGGGGGGCTACACCTTC. Its translation: CASSSTGASGGYTF. Using reference TRBV7-8 and TRBJ1-2 for the parts outside the CDR3, the full variable domain is GAGVSQSPRYKVAKRGQDVALRCDPISGHVSLFWYQQALGQGPEFLTYFQNEAQLDKSGLPSDRFFAERPEGSVSTLKIQRTQQEDSAVYLCASSSTGASGGYTFGSGTRLTVV.

The chain combines TRBV3-1 (or the pseudogene TRBV3-2) with TRBJ1-1; D perhaps matches TRBD1 (5 bases). CDR3 length: 15 residues. The germline V gene has CDR1 LGHDT and CDR2 YNNKEL (reference sequence). Deletions cut 3 bases from V and 5 bases from J, with 16 bases between. CDR3 sequence (DNA): TGTGCCAGCAGCCACTCATGGGGCGGGGGGACTGAAGCTTTCTTT. Its protein is CASSHSWGGGTEAFF.

The chain carries TRBV27 and TRBJ2-3; weak D call: TRBD2 (6 bases). The CDR3 totals 17 residues. V was clipped by 1 base and J by 6 bases, with 20 bases between them. Germline-derived CDR1 and CDR2 are MNHEY and SMNVEV (reference sequence). The chain's CDR3 is CASSLFARDLSADTQYF. The CDR3 DNA sequence: TGTGCCAGCAGTTTATTCGCCCGGGACTTGTCCGCCGATACGCAGTATTTT.

The chain links TRBV6-5 to TRBJ1-1; a possible D gene is TRBD1 (6 bases). The ends were cut back, 6 bases at V and 0 bases at J, with 11 bases in the middle. The germline CDR1 and CDR2 sequences are MNHEY and SVGAGI. The length of the CDR3 is 14 residues. The DNA for the CDR3 is TGTGCCAGCAGGGACAGATTTATGAACACTGAAGCTTTCTTT. Translated, it gives CASRDRFMNTEAFF.

The chain combines TRBV10-3 with TRBJ1-2; tentatively, D is TRBD1 (6 bases). This CDR3 is 12 amino acids long. V was trimmed by 9 bases and J by 3 bases, leaving 11 bases between them. Germline V gene sequence: CDR1 ENHRY, CDR2 SYGVKD. Here the CDR3 reads CAIGAGDYGYTF. The CDR3 coding sequence is TGTGCCATAGGGGCAGGGGACTATGGCTACACCTTC.

CDR3 sequence: CASSLRQGGTTF. CDR3 DNA: TGTGCCAGCAGCTTAAGACAGGGGGGGACCACCTTC. V gene TRBV7-2 combines with J gene TRBJ1-2, with 9 bases identical to TRBD1. Germline-derived CDR1 and CDR2 are SGHTA and FQGNSA. The CDR3 is 12 amino acids. V dropped 2 bases and J dropped 13; count of bases not matched to a gene: 5.

This clone showed up just once. The CDR3 reads CASSLGQHYEQYF. The CDR3 DNA sequence: TGTGCCAGCAGTCTGGGACAGCACTACGAGCAGTACTTC. V is TRBV12-3 or TRBV12-4 and J is TRBJ2-7, with 7 nucleotides matching TRBD1. The CDR3 loop spans 13 amino acids. J was trimmed by 3 bases and V by 5 bases; bases with no gene match: 4.

The chain links TRBV4-2 to TRBJ1-1; D remains ambiguous. The CDR3 is 16 amino acids. In germline, CDR1 is LGHNA, CDR2 YNFKEQ. V dropped 1 base and J dropped 0 bases, with 12 bases sitting between them. The CDR3 is CASSQGTADMNTEAFF. The CDR3 DNA sequence: TGTGCCAGCAGCCAAGGCACAGCAGACATGAACACTGAAGCTTTCTTT.

The chain links TRBV7-9 to TRBJ1-4, with D tentatively TRBD1 (6 bases). Trimming pared 4 bases from V and 2 bases from J, leaving 11 bases between. The germline CDR1 and CDR2 sequences are SEHNR and FQNEAQ (reference sequence). CDR3 length equals 15 residues. CDR3: CASSSRTETNEKLFF. In nucleotides, the CDR3 is TGTGCCAGCAGCTCCCGGACAGAGACTAATGAAAAACTGTTTTTT.

The chain uses TRBV28 and TRBJ2-2; the D gene is possibly TRBD2 (6 bases). CDR3 size: 15 residues. The V end lost 5 bases, the J end lost 2 bases, and 12 bases lay between the germline ends. The germline V gene has CDR1 MDHEN and CDR2 SYDVKM. The CDR3 sequence: CASSSVGLNTGELFF. The CDR3 bases are TGTGCCAGCAGTAGTGTGGGACTCAACACCGGGGAGCTGTTTTTT.

J is TRBJ1-6 and V is TRBV4-2; D gene unclear. This CDR3 spans 15 amino acids. Germline V gene sequence: CDR1 LGHNA, CDR2 YNFKEQ. The V end was cut by 4 bases, the J end by 4 bases, with 11 bases between. For the CDR3, the DNA is TGTGCCAGCAGCCCCGAGAGCCTGTATAATTCACCCCTCCACTTT. Protein sequence: CASSPESLYNSPLHF.

This rearrangement joins TRBV19 to TRBJ1-1, with 7 bases that match TRBD1. From germline, CDR1 is LNHDA and CDR2 SQIVND (reference sequence). The junction had 6 bases not matched to a gene; V was cut back by 4 bases and J by 4 bases. CDR3 length equals 14 residues. CDR3 residues: CASSTDRVGTEAFF. The CDR3 DNA is TGTGCCAGTAGTACTGACAGGGTCGGCACTGAAGCTTTCTTT.

Only one count was recorded for this clone. The V and J genes are TRBV29-1 and TRBJ2-7; D is perhaps TRBD1 (5 bases). CDR1 SQVTM and CDR2 ANQGSEA come from the germline V gene. V was pared by 2 bases and J by 2 bases, with 7 bases between. CDR3 length equals 12 residues. CDR3 DNA sequence: TGCAGCGTTGAAATAGGGGCCTACGAGCAGTACTTC. Residues: CSVEIGAYEQYF.

The rearrangement links TRBV7-2 to TRBJ1-2; perhaps TRBD1 as D (6 bases). The V end lost 4 bases, the J end lost 6 bases, and 18 bases lay between the germline ends. Germline values: CDR1 SGHTA, CDR2 FQGNSA. The CDR3 runs to 15 residues. The CDR3 is CASSSRQVGSDGYTF. The CDR3 DNA is TGTGCCAGCAGCTCTCGACAGGTTGGGTCGGATGGCTACACCTTC.

The V call is TRBV15, the J call TRBJ1-4; D possibly corresponds to TRBD1 (6 bases). The CDR3 runs 14 residues. Trimming pared 1 base from V and 5 bases from J, leaving 8 bases between. Germline CDR1 is LNHNV and CDR2 is YYDKDF (reference sequence). The CDR3 spells CATSRGQGNEKLFF. CDR3 DNA: TGTGCCACCAGCAGAGGTCAGGGGAATGAAAAACTGTTTTTT.

V is TRBV11-2 and J is TRBJ2-3, with a tentative D call TRBD2 (6 bases). V gave up 5 bases and J gave up 1 base, with 13 bases separating them. Looked up from germline, CDR1 is SGHAT and CDR2 is FQNNGV. This CDR3 has 15 residues. In nucleotides, the CDR3 is TGTGCCAGCAGCCCCGTGGGGGGAGGCACAGATACGCAGTATTTT. Protein sequence: CASSPVGGGTDTQYF.

The rearrangement joins TRBV18 to TRBJ1-4; unclear D gene. Germline V lookup: CDR1 KGHSH, CDR2 LQKENI. The CDR3 extends over 15 amino acids. V lost 6 bases and J lost 8, with 19 bases in between. CDR3 loop: CASSPDWEPEEKLFF. Written as DNA, the CDR3 is TGTGCCAGCTCCCCGGACTGGGAACCGGAGGAAAAACTGTTTTTT.